Detailed here is one TCR beta chain. Its target is not known. The CDR3 loop spans 16 amino acids. Germline V gene sequence: CDR1 SGHNT, CDR2 YYREEE (reference sequence). V gave up 2 bases and J gave up 4 bases, with 17 bases separating them. This specimen belongs to a study of shared clonotypes between healthy human individuals. Regarding the study as a whole: Generally, naive subsets came out with larger estimated richness than memory subsets. Tissues were not sampled, only blood, and their repertoires likely differ.

Method: immunoSEQ multiplex PCR; TCRdb's copy keeps in-frame clones and lacks some. This sample yields more than 2 million clones, of which approximately 95% are seen a single time; approximately 0.13% belongs to the top ten. This sequence was found in a man aged 18 to 30 in good health. The rearrangement joins TRBV5-4 to TRBJ2-3; no reliable D call. The sequencing sample was made of naive CD4+ T cells sorted from blood. Subset in this sample: CD45RA+ positively selected. The chain's CDR3 is CASSFRNVRGADTQYF. The CDR3 nucleotides read TGTGCCAGCAGCTTTCGAAACGTCCGTGGGGCAGATACGCAGTATTTT.